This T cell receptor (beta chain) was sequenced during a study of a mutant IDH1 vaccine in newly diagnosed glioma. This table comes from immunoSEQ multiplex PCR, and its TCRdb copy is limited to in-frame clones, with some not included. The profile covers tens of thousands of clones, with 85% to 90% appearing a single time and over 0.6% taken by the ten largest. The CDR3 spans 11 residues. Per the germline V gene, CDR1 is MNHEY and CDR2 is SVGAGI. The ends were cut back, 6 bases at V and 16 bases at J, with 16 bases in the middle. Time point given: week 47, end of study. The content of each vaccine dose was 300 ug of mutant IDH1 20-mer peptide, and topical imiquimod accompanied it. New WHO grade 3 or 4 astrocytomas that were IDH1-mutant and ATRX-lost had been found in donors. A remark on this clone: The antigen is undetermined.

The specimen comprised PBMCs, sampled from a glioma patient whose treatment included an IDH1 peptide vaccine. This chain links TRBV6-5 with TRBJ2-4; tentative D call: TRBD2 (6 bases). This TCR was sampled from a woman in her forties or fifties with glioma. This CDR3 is CASSKDRDSYF. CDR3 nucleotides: TGTGCCAGCAGCAAGGACCGGGACTCCTACTTC.